These 4 T cell receptor beta chains were sequenced from one sample in a study of blood T cell repertoires in COVID-19. Assay used: immunoSEQ multiplex PCR; TCRdb lists only in-frame clones, some missing. This table holds about 320,000 clones, roughly 85% found once. The material sequenced was peripheral blood. These receptors were taken from a human donor in a cohort sampled during active COVID-19.

This clone has just one count. V usage is TRBV28 and J usage is TRBJ1-3; no reliable D call. This CDR3 contains 15 residues. Trimming removed 2 bases at V and 4 bases at J, with 12 bases between. Germline loops: CDR1 MDHEN, CDR2 SYDVKM. As DNA, the CDR3 is TGTGCCAGCAGTTTAGGCGGCGCGGAGGGAAACACCATATATTTT. It codes for CASSLGGAEGNTIYF.

The chain employs TRBV6-5 and TRBJ1-2; no definite D call. From germline, CDR1 is MNHEY and CDR2 SVGAGI. The germline V and J ends were trimmed by 7 bases and 5 bases, with 14 bases remaining between them. The CDR3 totals 13 residues. CDR3 nucleotide sequence: TGTGCCAGCACCCCGGTGGGAGCTTATGGCTACACCTTC. This gives the protein CASTPVGAYGYTF.

The chain carries TRBV11-1 and TRBJ2-5, with 12 bases fitting TRBD2. In germline, CDR1 is SGHAT, CDR2 FQDESV (reference sequence). Trimming took 0 bases from V and 4 from J; bases not matched to a gene: 3. The CDR3 spans 16 residues. CDR3 in DNA: TGTGCCAGCAGCTTAGCGGGGACTAGCGGGCGAGAGACCCAGTACTTC. It yields the protein CASSLAGTSGRETQYF.

This clone has a single count. This chain connects TRBV15 to TRBJ1-2, with D possibly matching TRBD1 (5 bases). The CDR3 is 15 amino acids. Trimming removed 1 base at V and 8 bases at J, with 17 bases between. In germline, CDR1 is LNHNV, CDR2 YYDKDF (reference sequence). CDR3 region: CATSRGQGMDGGYTF. CDR3 in DNA: TGTGCCACCAGCAGAGGGCAGGGCATGGACGGCGGCTACACCTTC.